These T cell receptor beta chains were read from a single sample in a study of OX40 agonist ivuxolimab in advanced cancers. Method: immunoSEQ multiplex PCR; TCRdb's copy keeps in-frame clones and lacks some. The data contain tens of thousands of clones, roughly 83% of them seen just once; the ten biggest clones take up 35% to 40%. Source: CD4+ or CD8+ T cells sorted from blood, taken in a trial of the OX40 agonist ivuxolimab. Receptors were obtained from an adult with an advanced solid tumor such as melanoma, head and neck, liver or kidney cancer. Both conserved end residues are part of each CDR3. D genes are given only for firm matches. Clone size, where shown, is once, few, many, or a class for clones that have expanded.

.,TRBV4-3,.,TRBJ2-5,CASSQDPGLGQETQYF,TGCGCCAGCAGCCAAGATCCCGGCCTAGGACAAGAGACCCAGTACTTC
.,TRBV7-9,TRBD1,TRBJ2-2,CASSLRQGVNTGELFF,TGTGCCAGCAGCCTAAGACAGGGGGTGAACACCGGGGAGCTGTTTTTT
.,TRBV5-4,TRBD1,TRBJ2-7,CASSLEPGQGNEQYF,TGTGCCAGCAGCCTGGAACCGGGACAGGGCAACGAGCAGTACTTC
.,TRBV19,.,TRBJ2-1,CASTPRGSYNEQFF,TGTGCCAGTACTCCAAGGGGCTCCTACAATGAGCAGTTCTTC
.,TRBV11-2,TRBD2,TRBJ2-3,CASSPGVAGDSDTQYF,TGTGCCAGCAGCCCCGGGGTAGCGGGGGATTCAGATACGCAGTATTTT
.,TRBV27,TRBD1,TRBJ2-5,CASSPLTGLQETQYF,TGTGCCAGCAGTCCACTGACAGGGTTGCAAGAGACCCAGTACTTC
.,TRBV7-7,.,TRBJ2-7,CASSIGPNYEQYF,TGTGCCAGCAGCATAGGACCCAACTACGAGCAGTACTTC
.,TRBV10-1,TRBD1,TRBJ1-1,CASRPGQGLNTEAFF,TGCGCCAGCAGGCCGGGACAGGGGTTGAACACTGAAGCTTTCTTT
.,TRBV2,TRBD1,TRBJ2-7,CASKDRAYEQYF,TGTGCCAGCAAGGACAGGGCCTACGAGCAGTACTTC
.,TRBV11-2,TRBD1,TRBJ2-3,CASSASGGVKTDTQYF,TGTGCCAGCAGCGCCTCAGGGGGCGTAAAAACAGATACGCAGTATTTT
few,TRBV6-6,TRBD1,TRBJ1-5,CASSPGQGAYQPQHF,TGTGCCAGCAGTCCGGGACAGGGGGCGTATCAGCCCCAGCATTTT
.,TRBV6-5,TRBD2,TRBJ2-1,CASSLLAGGANEQFF,TGTGCCAGCAGTCTGCTAGCGGGGGGGGCAAATGAGCAGTTCTTC
.,TRBV25-1,.,TRBJ2-3,CASSSGTQDTQYF,TGTGCCAGCAGCTCCGGGACTCAAGATACGCAGTATTTT
.,TRBV5-4,.,TRBJ2-1,CASSLGASNEQFF,TGTGCCAGCAGCTTGGGTGCTAGCAATGAGCAGTTCTTC
.,TRBV7-3,.,TRBJ2-7,CASSLIGTEAYEQYF,TGTGCCAGCAGCTTAATCGGGACGGAGGCCTACGAGCAGTACTTC
.,TRBV11-3,TRBD2,TRBJ2-5,CASSPGTSGEETQYF,TGTGCCAGCAGCCCGGGGACTAGCGGGGAAGAGACCCAGTACTTC
.,TRBV4-3,.,TRBJ2-7,CASSQELPDLFMTYEQYF,TGCGCCAGCAGCCAAGAACTTCCGGACCTATTCATGACCTACGAGCAGTACTTC
.,TRBV19,TRBD2,TRBJ2-1,CASSIRRERHNEQFF,TGTGCCAGTAGTATCCGGCGGGAGAGACACAATGAGCAGTTCTTC
.,TRBV5-6,TRBD1,TRBJ1-2,CASSLGQGGDGYTF,TGTGCCAGCAGCTTGGGACAGGGAGGGGATGGCTACACCTTC
.,TRBV19,TRBD1,TRBJ1-1,CASSEQGLNTEAFF,TGTGCCAGTAGTGAACAGGGGTTGAACACTGAAGCTTTCTTT
.,TRBV27,.,TRBJ2-2,CASSLDANTGELFF,TGTGCCAGCAGTTTGGACGCAAACACCGGGGAGCTGTTTTTT
.,TRBV9,.,TRBJ2-3,CASTLGPSTDTQYF,TGTGCCAGCACCCTTGGACCTAGCACAGATACGCAGTATTTT
.,TRBV13,.,TRBJ2-7,CASTPFSGYEQYF,TGTGCCAGCACCCCCTTCAGTGGGTACGAGCAGTACTTC
.,TRBV6-1,TRBD2,TRBJ2-3,CASSDSGTSGDTQYF,TGTGCCAGCAGTGATTCCGGGACTAGCGGAGATACGCAGTATTTT
.,TRBV27,TRBD2,TRBJ2-7,CASSPGLANYEQYF,TGTGCCAGCAGTCCCGGACTAGCGAACTACGAGCAGTACTTC
.,TRBV5-1,TRBD2,TRBJ2-3,CASKRVAGGPTTDTQYF,TGCGCCAGCAAACGGGTAGCGGGGGGGCCGACCACAGATACGCAGTATTTT
.,TRBV13,TRBD2,TRBJ2-7,CASSFTSGGSPSYEQYF,TGTGCCAGCAGCTTTACTAGCGGGGGTTCTCCCTCCTACGAGCAGTACTTC
few,TRBV7-9,.,TRBJ1-1,CASSGGTRRDTEAFF,TGTGCCAGCAGCGGGGGGACAAGGAGGGACACTGAAGCTTTCTTT
few,TRBV7-9,.,TRBJ1-1,CASSLEWAGLNTEAFF,TGTGCCAGCAGCTTAGAGTGGGCAGGACTGAACACTGAAGCTTTCTTT
.,TRBV27,TRBD1,TRBJ1-4,CASSLQGANEKLFF,TGTGCCAGCAGTTTACAGGGGGCTAATGAAAAACTGTTTTTT
.,TRBV6-5,TRBD1,TRBJ2-5,CASTPGQGEETQYF,TGTGCCAGCACCCCCGGACAGGGAGAAGAGACCCAGTACTTC
few,TRBV29-1,.,TRBJ2-7,CSVAQQGYEQYF,TGCAGCGTTGCCCAACAGGGCTACGAGCAGTACTTC
few,TRBV27,TRBD1,TRBJ1-2,CASRPQGTGDGYTF,TGTGCCAGCCGACCACAGGGGACAGGGGATGGCTACACCTTC
.,TRBV6-6,.,TRBJ1-2,CASSYSSRANYGYTF,TGTGCCAGCAGTTACTCCTCGCGGGCTAACTATGGCTACACCTTC
.,TRBV25-1,.,TRBJ1-2,CASSDSGPLKAPVGYTF,TGTGCCAGCAGTGATTCAGGCCCTTTGAAGGCTCCGGTGGGCTACACCTTC
.,TRBV27,TRBD2,TRBJ2-3,CASTLVSGGSTDTQYF,TGTGCCAGCACCTTAGTGAGCGGGGGCAGCACAGATACGCAGTATTTT
.,TRBV29-1,.,TRBJ2-1,CSVGLLYNEQFF,TGCAGCGTTGGTCTACTTTACAATGAGCAGTTCTTC
.,TRBV6-6,TRBD2,TRBJ2-7,CASSIGTSSYEQYF,TGTGCCAGCAGTATTGGGACTAGCTCCTACGAGCAGTACTTC
.,TRBV7-9,.,TRBJ1-1,CASSSPQGGFEAFF,TGTGCCAGCAGCTCCCCCCAAGGCGGGTTTGAAGCTTTCTTT
.,TRBV25-1,.,TRBJ2-1,CASTQNEQFF,TGTGCCAGCACACAAAATGAGCAGTTCTTC
.,TRBV29-1,.,TRBJ2-1,CSGGEDLARNEQFF,TGCAGCGGCGGGGAGGACCTTGCACGCAATGAGCAGTTCTTC
.,TRBV5-1,TRBD2,TRBJ2-3,CASSLAQRGGADTQYF,TGCGCCAGCAGCTTGGCCCAGCGGGGTGGGGCAGATACGCAGTATTTT
.,TRBV7-9,.,TRBJ1-5,CASSLDFPSQPQHF,TGTGCCAGCAGCTTAGATTTCCCCAGCCAGCCCCAGCATTTT
.,TRBV7-8,.,TRBJ2-5,CASSSSGYGETQYF,TGTGCCAGCAGCTCCTCAGGCTACGGGGAGACCCAGTACTTC
.,TRBV23-1,.,TRBJ2-7,CASSQWAGSLGYYEQYF,TGCGCCAGCAGTCAATGGGCGGGTAGCTTAGGATACTACGAGCAGTACTTC
few,TRBV6-1,TRBD2,TRBJ2-4,CASRGSGTDIQYF,TGTGCCAGCAGGGGTAGCGGGACTGACATTCAGTACTTC
.,TRBV5-4,.,TRBJ2-7,CASSFRGSSYEQYF,TGTGCCAGCAGCTTTAGGGGTAGCTCCTACGAGCAGTACTTC